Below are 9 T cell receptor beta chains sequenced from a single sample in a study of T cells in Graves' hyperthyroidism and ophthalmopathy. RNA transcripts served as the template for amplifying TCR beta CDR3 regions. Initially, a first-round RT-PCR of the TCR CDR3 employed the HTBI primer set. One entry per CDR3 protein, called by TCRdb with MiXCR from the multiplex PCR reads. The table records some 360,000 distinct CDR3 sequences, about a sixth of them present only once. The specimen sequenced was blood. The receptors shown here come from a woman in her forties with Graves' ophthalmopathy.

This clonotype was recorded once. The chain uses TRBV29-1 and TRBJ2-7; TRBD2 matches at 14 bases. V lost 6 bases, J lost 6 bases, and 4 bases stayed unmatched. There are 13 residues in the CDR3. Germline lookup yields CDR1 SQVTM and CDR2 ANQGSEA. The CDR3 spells CSVLGTSGSEQYF. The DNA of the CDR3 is TGCAGCGTCCTAGGGACTAGCGGGAGCGAGCAGTACTTC.

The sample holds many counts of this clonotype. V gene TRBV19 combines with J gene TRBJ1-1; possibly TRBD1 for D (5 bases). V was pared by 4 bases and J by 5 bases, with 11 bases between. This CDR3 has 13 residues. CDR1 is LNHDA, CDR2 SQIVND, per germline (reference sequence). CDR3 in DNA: TGTGCCAGTAGTACCAGGGACGGGACTGAAGCTTTCTTT. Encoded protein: CASSTRDGTEAFF.

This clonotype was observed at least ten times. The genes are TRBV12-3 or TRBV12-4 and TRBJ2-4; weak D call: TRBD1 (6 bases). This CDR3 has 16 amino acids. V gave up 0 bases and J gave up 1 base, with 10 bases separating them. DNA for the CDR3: TGTGCCAGCAGTTTAGCGGGGGCCGCGGCCAAAAACATTCAGTACTTC. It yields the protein CASSLAGAAAKNIQYF.

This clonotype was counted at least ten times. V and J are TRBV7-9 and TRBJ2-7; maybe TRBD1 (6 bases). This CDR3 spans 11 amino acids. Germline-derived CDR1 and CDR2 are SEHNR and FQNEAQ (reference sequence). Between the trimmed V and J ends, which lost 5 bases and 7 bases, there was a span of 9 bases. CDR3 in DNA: TGTGCCAGCAGCACCAGGGGAGAGCAGTACTTC. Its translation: CASSTRGEQYF.

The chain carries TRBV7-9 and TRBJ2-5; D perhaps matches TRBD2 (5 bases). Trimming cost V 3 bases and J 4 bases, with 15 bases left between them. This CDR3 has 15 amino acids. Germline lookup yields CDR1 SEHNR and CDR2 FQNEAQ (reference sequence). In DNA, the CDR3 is TGTGCCAGCAGCTTCCCGGGGTGGAGTTTAGAGACCCAGTACTTC. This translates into CASSFPGWSLETQYF. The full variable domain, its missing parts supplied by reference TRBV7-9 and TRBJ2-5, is DTGVSQNPRHKITKRGQNVTFRCDPISEHNRLYWYRQTLGQGPEFLTYFQNEAQLEKSRLLSDRFSAERPKGSFSTLEIQRTEQGDSAMYLCASSFPGWSLETQYFGPGTRLLVL.

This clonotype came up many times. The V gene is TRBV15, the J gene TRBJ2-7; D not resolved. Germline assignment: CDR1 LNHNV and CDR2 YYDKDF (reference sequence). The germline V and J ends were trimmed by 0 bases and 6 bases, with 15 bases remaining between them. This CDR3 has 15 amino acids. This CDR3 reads CATSRDEKSSSEQYF. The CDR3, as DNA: TGTGCCACCAGCAGAGACGAGAAATCCAGTTCCGAGCAGTACTTC.

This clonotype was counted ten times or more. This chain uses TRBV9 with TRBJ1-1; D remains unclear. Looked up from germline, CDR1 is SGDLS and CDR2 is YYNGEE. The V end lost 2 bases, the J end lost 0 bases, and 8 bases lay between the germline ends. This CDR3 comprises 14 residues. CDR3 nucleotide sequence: TGTGCCAGCAGCGTCGGCGGAATGAACACTGAAGCTTTCTTT. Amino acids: CASSVGGMNTEAFF.

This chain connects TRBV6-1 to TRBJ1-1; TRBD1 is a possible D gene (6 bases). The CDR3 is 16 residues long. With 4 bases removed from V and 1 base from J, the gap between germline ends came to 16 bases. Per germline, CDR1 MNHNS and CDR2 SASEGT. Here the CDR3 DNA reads TGTGCCAGCAGTGCCGGGGGCCAGGGCGGGAACACTGAAGCTTTCTTT. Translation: CASSAGGQGGNTEAFF.

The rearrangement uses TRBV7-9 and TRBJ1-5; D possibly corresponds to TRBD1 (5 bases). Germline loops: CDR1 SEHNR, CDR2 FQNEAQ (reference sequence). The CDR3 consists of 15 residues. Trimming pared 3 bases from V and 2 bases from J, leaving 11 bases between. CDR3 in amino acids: CASSFGRARNQPQHF. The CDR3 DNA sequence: TGTGCCAGCAGCTTTGGCAGGGCTCGCAATCAGCCCCAGCATTTT.